This record concerns one TCR beta chain sequence. No antigen is known for it. The record originates from a study of shared clonotypes between healthy human individuals. The V gene lost 0 bases and the J gene lost 1 base, with 10 bases spanning the gap. CDR1 is LGHNA, CDR2 YSLEER, per germline. The CDR3 is 16 residues long. Study-level results: Donors were few, which limited the genetic and exposure-history diversity represented. Blood was the only sampled material, and tissue repertoires likely differ.

The assay ran at deep level. Original processing methods: Sequence data from immunoSEQ were junction-only and lacked quality scores; consequently, filtering differed. The repertoire was sequenced with immunoSEQ multiplex PCR; TCRdb's copy has only in-frame clones and lacks some. V and J calls and clone size are as listed in that table; D and trimming were resolved from the DNA. The sample includes 2 million to 2.5 million clones, approximately 93% of them seen just once. The receptor was derived from a man aged 18 to 30 in good health. Some clones in this sample may be carry-over from other donors' samples. The rearrangement links TRBV4-3 to TRBJ1-5, with D maybe TRBD1 (5 bases). Sequenced: naive CD4+ T cells from PBMCs. The sample's subset: CD45RA+ positively selected. The CDR3 DNA follows: TGCGCCAGCAGCCAAGATCCGTCAGGGAGCAATCAGCCCCAGCATTTT. Amino acids: CASSQDPSGSNQPQHF.